The next 21 T cell receptor beta chains were all read from a single sample in a study of PD-1 blockade in classical Hodgkin lymphoma (dated by TCRdb to about 2020). The meaning of the sample's time point label: cycle 2 day 1 (C2D1) of nivolumab. Every trial patient had relapsed following autologous stem cell transplantation, and prior brentuximab vedotin exposure was what differed among cohorts A, B and C. Library generation was performed with the immunoSEQ multiplex PCR assay. In TCRdb, the immuneACCESS table is reduced to in-frame sequences with V and J assigned. These tables do not hold every clone; where another copy was compared, an unresolved V gene accounts for under half, and the others remain unexplained. The sample includes around 46,000 clones, with over 60% observed a single time. The ten largest clones add up to around 22% of the sample. The sample in question was peripheral blood mononuclear cells (PBMCs), obtained before the second cycle of nivolumab. The receptors were gathered from a human donor with classical Hodgkin lymphoma.

The chain uses TRBV4-1 and TRBJ1-2; D gene uncertain. With 0 bases removed from V and 5 bases from J, the gap between germline ends came to 10 bases. CDR1 and CDR2 from the germline V gene are MGHRA and YSYEKL. This CDR3 has 14 residues. CDR3 DNA: TGCGCCAGCAGCCAAGAGTTGGCTTCTTATGGCTACACCTTC. Its translation is CASSQELASYGYTF.

The gene calls are TRBV7-9 and TRBJ1-2, with TRBD1 matching over 9 bases. CDR1 and CDR2 from the germline V gene are SEHNR and FQNEAQ (reference sequence). After removal of 5 bases from V and 7 bases from J, the junction contained 8 bases not matched to a gene. CDR3 length equals 14 residues. This CDR3 reads CASSQGQGGGGYTF. CDR3 nucleotides: TGTGCCAGCAGCCAGGGACAGGGAGGTGGTGGCTACACCTTC.

V gene TRBV6-5 combines with J gene TRBJ2-7; 10 bases line up with TRBD2. The CDR3 runs 14 residues. Germline CDR1 reads MNHEY; CDR2 reads SVGAGI. Losses at the gene ends were 11 bases for V and 1 base for J; bases not matched to a gene: 8. CDR3: CACASSGGSYEQYF. Written as DNA, the CDR3 is TGTGCCTGCGCCTCTAGCGGGGGTTCCTACGAGCAGTACTTC.

The chain recombines TRBV12-5 with TRBJ1-2, with D hard to call. From germline, CDR1 is LGHNT and CDR2 FRNRAP. The V gene lost 2 bases and the J gene lost 3 bases, with 7 bases spanning the gap. This CDR3 is 13 amino acids long. CDR3 in amino acids: CASGLSTDYGYTF. In nucleotides, the CDR3 is TGTGCTAGTGGTTTGTCCACAGACTATGGCTACACCTTC. Variable domain in full (rest from reference TRBV12-5 and TRBJ1-2): DARVTQTPRHKVTEMGQEVTMRCQPILGHNTVFWYRQTMMQGLELLAYFRNRAPLDDSGMPKDRFSAEMPDATLATLKIQPSEPRDSAVYFCASGLSTDYGYTFGSGTRLTVV.

The chain uses TRBV11-2 and TRBJ2-3; no clear D gene. The CDR3 is made up of 14 amino acids. Germline loops: CDR1 SGHAT, CDR2 FQNNGV. The V end lost 5 bases, the J end lost 4 bases, and 13 bases lay between the germline ends. CDR3 protein: CASSPGPQPDTQYF. CDR3 DNA: TGTGCCAGCAGCCCCGGGCCCCAGCCAGATACGCAGTATTTT.

To note about this clone: One end of the junction does not line up with germline, which may come from a read error. The rearrangement uses TRBV13 and TRBJ2-3; 12 nucleotides agree with TRBD2. The V gene's germline CDR1 is PRHDT and CDR2 FYEKMQ (reference sequence). The CDR3 covers 19 residues. This CDR3 is CAGSARLAGDLRAGDTQYF. In DNA form, the CDR3 reads TGTGCCGGCAGCGCCAGACTAGCGGGAGACCTCCGAGCGGGAGATACGCAGTATTTT.

The J gene is TRBJ1-3, the V gene TRBV28; no reliable D call. Germline V gene sequence: CDR1 MDHEN, CDR2 SYDVKM. The length of the CDR3 is 16 residues. The V end lost 3 bases, the J end lost 0 bases, and 12 bases lay between the germline ends. The CDR3 DNA reads as TGTGCCAGCAGTTTCTTGATACCACTCTCTGGAAACACCATATATTTT. It codes for CASSFLIPLSGNTIYF.

This clone was observed at least ten times. The rearrangement joins TRBV2 to TRBJ2-3; D gene ambiguous. CDR3 size: 14 residues. The germline V and J ends were trimmed by 5 bases and 6 bases, with 15 bases remaining between them. Germline values: CDR1 SNHLY, CDR2 FYNNEI. The CDR3 loop is CASSLRPVWDTQYF. In DNA form, the CDR3 reads TGTGCCAGCAGTCTTAGGCCGGTCTGGGATACGCAGTATTTT.

The gene calls are TRBV15 and TRBJ1-5; no clear D gene. From germline, CDR1 is LNHNV and CDR2 YYDKDF (reference sequence). CDR3 size: 15 residues. V lost 8 bases, J lost 4 bases, and 18 bases lay in between. The CDR3 coding sequence is TGTGCCACCCAAAGGACCGTCAATGAAAATCAGCCCCAGCATTTT. It encodes CATQRTVNENQPQHF.

V and J are TRBV7-8 and TRBJ2-7, with no clear D. The CDR3 length is 18 residues. Germline values: CDR1 SGHVS, CDR2 FQNEAQ. V lost 0 bases to trimming and J lost 4 bases, with 22 bases between them. CDR3 sequence: CASSLAPMRGLGRYEQYF. CDR3 in DNA: TGTGCCAGCAGCTTAGCTCCCATGCGCGGCCTGGGTCGTTACGAGCAGTACTTC.

The chain carries TRBV7-9 and TRBJ1-5; no definite D call. The ends were cut back, 5 bases at V and 4 bases at J, with 9 bases in the middle. The CDR3 is 13 amino acids. Germline CDR1 SEHNR, CDR2 FQNEAQ (reference sequence). The CDR3 nucleotides read TGTGCCAGCAGCGTTACGGAAAATCAGCCCCAGCATTTT. This sequence encodes CASSVTENQPQHF.

The chain couples TRBV6-6 to TRBJ1-1; maybe TRBD1 (6 bases). The germline gives CDR1 MNHNY, CDR2 SVGAGI (reference sequence). The CDR3 is 14 residues long. V gave up 2 bases and J gave up 0 bases, with 7 bases separating them. CDR3 nucleotide sequence: TGTGCCAGCAGTTACCAGGGGCTGAACACTGAAGCTTTCTTT. Amino acids: CASSYQGLNTEAFF.

V and J are TRBV5-3 and TRBJ1-5; maybe TRBD1 (5 bases). TRBV5-3 is identified as an open reading frame with a role that is uncertain. CDR3 length: 16 amino acids. Deletions cut 0 bases from V and 2 bases from J, with 12 bases between. The CDR3: CARSLVRQSGNQPQHF. For the CDR3, the DNA is TGTGCCAGAAGCTTGGTGAGACAGTCGGGCAATCAGCCCCAGCATTTT.

This chain links TRBV7-8 with TRBJ1-2, with D unclear. CDR1 is SGHVS, CDR2 FQNEAQ, per germline. Between the trimmed V and J ends, which lost 5 bases and 8 bases, there was a span of 18 bases. CDR3 size: 14 residues. CDR3 residues: CASSHLRMGSGYTF. The CDR3 DNA reads as TGTGCCAGCAGCCATCTTCGAATGGGGAGCGGCTACACCTTC.

This sequence joins TRBV25-1 and TRBJ1-4; no reliable D call. Germline V gives CDR1 MGHDK, CDR2 SYGVNS. The CDR3 is made up of 14 amino acids. Deletions cut 8 bases from V and 8 bases from J, with 18 bases between. In DNA form, the CDR3 reads TGTGCCAGCCAGAGAGACTATGGGTTCGAAAAACTGTTTTTT. This codes for CASQRDYGFEKLFF.

This clone was seen a single time. The genes are TRBV29-1 and TRBJ1-1, with D unresolved. Germline-derived CDR1 and CDR2 are SQVTM and ANQGSEA. Trimming cost V 4 bases and J 1 base, with 13 bases left between them. CDR3 size: 14 residues. This CDR3 is CSVVPRTGNTEAFF. The CDR3 bases are TGCAGCGTTGTACCCCGGACTGGGAACACTGAAGCTTTCTTT. Full variable domain (remainder filled in from reference TRBV29-1 and TRBJ1-1): SAVISQKPSRDICQRGTSLTIQCQVDSQVTMMFWYRQQPGQSLTLIATANQGSEATYESGFVIDKFPISRPNLTFSTLTVSNMSPEDSSIYLCSVVPRTGNTEAFFGQGTRLTVV.

This clone has a handful of counts. DNA of the CDR3: TGTGCCAGCAGTTTATCGCTAGCGGGAGCAGATACGCAGTATTTT. Amino acid sequence: CASSLSLAGADTQYF. This chain joins TRBV27 and TRBJ2-3; 10 bases align to TRBD2. The CDR3 runs 15 residues. CDR1 and CDR2 from the germline V gene are MNHEY and SMNVEV (reference sequence). Germline trimming cut 0 bases from V and 4 bases from J; bases unmatched to any gene: 1.

The J gene is TRBJ1-6, the V gene TRBV9, with a tentative D call TRBD1 (5 bases). The CDR3 is 14 amino acids. Germline assignment: CDR1 SGDLS and CDR2 YYNGEE. The V and J ends lost 0 bases and 8 bases respectively, with 9 bases between them. This CDR3 reads CASSVEGLDSPLHF. The CDR3 nucleotides read TGTGCCAGCAGCGTAGAGGGGTTGGATTCACCCCTCCACTTT.

The V call is TRBV5-1, the J call TRBJ1-1; 12 positions match TRBD1. Trimming took 5 bases from V and 3 from J; bases not matched to a gene: 8. Germline V CDR1 and CDR2: SGHRS, YFSETQ. The CDR3 has 16 residues. CDR3 sequence (DNA): TGCGCCAGCAGGGCAGGGACAGGGGGCGCGTACACTGAAGCTTTCTTT. Translated, it gives CASRAGTGGAYTEAFF.

The V gene is TRBV11-2, the J gene TRBJ2-1, with TRBD2 matching 9 bases. In germline, CDR1 is SGHAT, CDR2 FQNNGV. This CDR3 region has 15 residues. The V and J ends lost 0 bases and 7 bases, in that order; junction bases with no gene match: 4. This chain's CDR3 is CASSLDGLAGNEQFF. As DNA, the CDR3 is TGTGCCAGCAGCTTAGATGGGCTAGCGGGGAATGAGCAGTTCTTC.

V and J are TRBV7-9 and TRBJ2-7; TRBD1 matches 9 bases. The length of the CDR3 is 16 residues. Germline assignment: CDR1 SEHNR and CDR2 FQNEAQ (reference sequence). The junction had 10 bases not matched to a gene; V was cut back by 5 bases and J by 2 bases. The CDR3 nucleotides are TGTGCCAGCAGCACCCATACCGGGACAGGGACCTACGAGCAGTACTTC. Its protein product is CASSTHTGTGTYEQYF.